The subject of this entry is one T cell receptor beta chain. The specificity of this receptor is unknown. Per-nucleotide qualities are absent, and no much larger clonotype sits a single base away. The sample is drawn from a study of T cell changes during pregnancy in multiple sclerosis (dated by TCRdb to 2018 to 2020). For the study in its entirety: Changes in the T cell repertoire over the course of pregnancy were examined in this study in women with multiple sclerosis.

Library method: the immunoSEQ multiplex PCR assay. TCRdb's version of the immuneACCESS table is confined to in-frame rearrangements and falls short of the full clone set. An unresolved V gene accounts for under half of the shortfall where checked; the remainder is of unknown origin. In all, the sample holds some 60,000 clones, and about 89% of those were seen once. The ten largest clones add up to 0.7% to 0.8% of the sample. V is pruned by 4 bases and J by 0 bases, leaving 5 bases of the junction without a gene match. The CDR3 has 15 amino acids, counting the end cysteine and phenylalanine. The retained sequence is limited to the CDR3, 45 bases, with the frame set at the first base. CDR1 and CDR2 are drawn from the germline V gene: LGHNA, YSLEER.

This sequence originates from a female donor with multiple sclerosis, enrolled in a pregnancy study. The sequence links TRBV4-3 to TRBJ1-1; TRBD1 lines up with 7 middle nucleotides. Sequenced material: CD4+ T cells from peripheral blood mononuclear cells, taken in the first trimester of pregnancy. The DNA reads as follows: TGCGCCAGCAGCCTTCGGACAGGCATGAACACTGAAGCTTTCTTT. It translates to CASSLRTGMNTEAFF.